This T cell receptor beta chain was recovered during a study of blood T cell repertoires in COVID-19. As for the study in general: The United States, Italy and Spain provided the acute and convalescent COVID-19 samples. From T cells, B-cell-depleted T cells, or PBMCs came the material, which was cDNA or gDNA.

Original analysis: Reference gene primers were amplified, and this amplification served to estimate nucleated cell counts. The method was immunoSEQ multiplex PCR; TCRdb's version includes in-frame clones alone and lacks a portion of them. That table furnishes V, J and clone size, whereas the DNA furnished D and trimming. The repertoire holds some 160,000 clones, with approximately 86% as singletons. Germline V gene lookup returns CDR1 MNHEY and CDR2 SVGEGT. The CDR3 has 16 amino acids. The V end lost 5 bases, the J end lost 1 base, and 14 bases lay between the germline ends. This chain uses TRBV6-2 or TRBV6-3 with TRBJ2-2, with D possibly matching TRBD1 (6 bases). This TCR derives from a woman older than 75 with COVID-19, enrolled during active disease. Sequencing was carried out using peripheral blood. The CDR3 DNA reads TGTGCCAGCAGTCCCCCAGGCAGGGGGAACACCGGGGAGCTGTTTTTT. Translated, it gives CASSPPGRGNTGELFF.